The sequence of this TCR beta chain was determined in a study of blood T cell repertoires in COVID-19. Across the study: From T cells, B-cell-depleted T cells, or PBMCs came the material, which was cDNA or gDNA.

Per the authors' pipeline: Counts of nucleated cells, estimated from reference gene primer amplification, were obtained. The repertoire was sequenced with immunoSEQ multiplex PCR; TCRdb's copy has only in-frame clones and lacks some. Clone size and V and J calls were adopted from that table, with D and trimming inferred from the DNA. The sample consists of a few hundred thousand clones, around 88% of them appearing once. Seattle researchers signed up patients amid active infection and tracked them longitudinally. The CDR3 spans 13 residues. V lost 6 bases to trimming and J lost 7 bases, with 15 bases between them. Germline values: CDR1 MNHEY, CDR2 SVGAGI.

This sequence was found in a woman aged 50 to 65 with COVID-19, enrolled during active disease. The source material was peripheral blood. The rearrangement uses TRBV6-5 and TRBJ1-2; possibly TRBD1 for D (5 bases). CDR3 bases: TGTGCCAGCAGCGCGCAGGGTAGAGGTGGCTACACCTTC. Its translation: CASSAQGRGGYTF.